This T cell receptor beta chain was sequenced for a study of cytomegalovirus exposure and HLA in healthy donors listed by TCRdb under 2017. With respect to the entire study: An earlier analysis of some 600 of the donors reported roughly 300 Gb of sequence data and 95 million to 130 million unique TCR beta sequences obtained from 180 million or so T cells. Donor age, sex, ethnicity and CMV serostatus were collected together with the repertoire data. To predict cytomegalovirus infection status, the study combined high-throughput TCR immunosequencing, statistical association of individual TCRs with disease status, and machine learning. The study aimed to test whether cataloging public T cell receptors could reveal signatures of past pathogen exposure. The genetic ancestry cluster associated with self-reported Caucasian donors included 81% of the roughly 400 genotyped donors. Along with the approximately 650-subject first cohort, a separate validation cohort of more than 90 different subjects was used. Among a few hundred genotyped donors of the cohort, an average of roughly 240,000 unique TCR beta nucleotide sequences were sequenced per donor, around 20% of them non-productive. Both class I and class II loci were covered by HLA typing, at four-digit resolution. The study used immunosequencing to profile the T cell repertoires of approximately 640 subjects and linked those repertoires to cytomegalovirus serostatus. Typing coverage varied by locus: 629-630 donors for A, B, C, DRB1 and DQB1; about 520 for DQA1; approximately 610 for DPA1; roughly 450 for DPB1. Every discovery cohort repertoire had been produced on one sequencing platform. Rather than drawing on any new phenotypic data, the later analysis identified candidate immune exposures from TCR beta sequences and the way those sequences occurred across donors. In a later analysis, previously published TCR beta repertoires from 666 donors were re-analyzed and high-resolution HLA genotyping was added so that TCR occurrence patterns could be studied. A later genetic analysis used genome-wide SNP genotypes for about three fifths of the roughly 700 donors, treating that subset as a discovery cohort. Around 320 gigabases of sequencing data and 78 million or so unique TCR sequences were included in an early release covering 500 to 750 HLA-typed donors. In an earlier analysis of 587 of the donors, high-throughput TCR beta sequencing was used to judge whether each TCR beta V gene segment behaved as functional or pseudogenic. Because of strong linkage in the cohort, five DR-DQ haplotypes were treated as single units for association and clustering.

Results the study describes overall, beyond this receptor: A further reported finding was that TCR beta sequences accurately predicted the HLA-A and HLA-B alleles for most subjects in the first cohort. In a later analysis, TCR association rates were found to vary across HLA loci, with the most associated TCRs seen for DRB1 alleles and the fewest for HLA-C alleles. A later analysis reported that several top co-occurrence clusters appeared linked to parvovirus B19, influenza, CMV and Epstein-Barr virus. In vitro tests confirmed that a few of the cytomegalovirus-associated TCR beta chains recognize cytomegalovirus antigens. An association between a missense DCLRE1C variant and V-gene and J-gene trimming of TCR beta chains was found in a later genetic analysis and replicated in an independent cohort. According to a later analysis, most CMV-associated TCR beta chains appeared to be HLA-restricted, and the HLA associations seemed to be driven largely by CMV exposure. Immune exposure information for the cohort was limited to CMV serostatus. Because the 87-base-pair reads could not distinguish some IMGT-functional V segments, including TRBV6-2 and TRBV6-3, those segments were excluded. In both the original and validation cohorts, the classifier was reported to diagnose cytomegalovirus status with high specificity and sensitivity. In a later analysis, HLA-associated TCR beta chains were found to be more clonally expanded and to have lower generation probabilities than equally common non-associated chains. Sequencing depth was assumed to be roughly uniform across donors in the presence/absence analyses, though that assumption may not hold. Most TCR sequences were observed very rarely across donors, whereas some public TCRs were present in many individuals. The sequencing pipeline was judged likely to have produced a cluster of highly shared sequence variants as a technical artifact. Because HLA typing was missing for some donors at each locus, association tests included only the typed subset. A later analysis associated about 17,000 TCR beta sequences with specific HLA alleles at a false discovery rate of 0.05. In the study, some 160 TCR beta chains were listed as associated with cytomegalovirus. The authors suggested that the approach could potentially be generalized to other disease states and immunological phenotypes. Assigning TCR associations to individual alleles was difficult when HLA alleles, especially DR and DQ, strongly co-occurred. In an earlier analysis of about 600 of the donors, most TCR beta V segments appeared in productive rearrangements about 87% or about 30% of the time, broadly matching IMGT annotations. According to a later genetic analysis, donors in an Asian-associated ancestry cluster had fewer N-insertions in productive TCRs than the approximately 630-donor mean. Linkage disequilibrium might explain the correlated functional status among segregating V segments, but an unknown experimental factor could not be ruled out. Only TCR beta chains were sequenced in this cohort, and the absence of alpha or paired-chain data limited detectable features. The earlier analysis of 587 of the donors excluded roughly 17 rarely observed V segments, including chromosome 9 orphons, because counts were too low.

CDR1 and CDR2 (MDHEN, SYDVKM) derive from the germline V gene. The CDR3 sequence holds 16 residues, the cysteine and phenylalanine included. Left in the record is the CDR3 DNA by itself, 48 bases read in frame from the first base. Libraries were made using the immunoSEQ multiplex PCR assay. The multiplex PCR relied on a mix of 60 forward primers for TCR Vbeta segments and 13 reverse primers for TCR Jbeta segments. The CDR3 region of rearranged TCR beta genes was amplified from genomic DNA with a multiplex PCR assay. Amplified TCR beta libraries were sequenced as 87-base-pair reads on the Illumina HiSeq System. Per the authors' processing: Across the roughly 700 repertoires, a later analysis counted some 81 million unique TCR beta chains, 9 million to 14 million of which were shared by at least two donors. Raw reads were error-corrected and collapsed into unique sequences by a nearest-neighbor algorithm in which closely related sequences were merged to remove PCR and sequencing errors. V, D and J gene segments were assigned by aligning CDR3 sequences to IMGT reference sequences. For a sequence to be retained, a match of at least six nucleotides was required to both a V gene segment and a J gene segment. A rearrangement was called productive if the CDR3 had no stop codons and remained in frame with V and J, and every other rearrangement was called non-productive. CDR3 was defined according to IMGT convention as the region running from the second conserved V-encoded cysteine to the conserved J-encoded phenylalanine. In an earlier analysis of approximately 590 of the donors, sequences lacking an unambiguous match to a single V gene segment were excluded. In an earlier analysis of approximately 560 of the donors, a V segment was called functional when productive rearrangements were above 56.7%, and segregating when the standard deviation between donors exceeded 5%. A statistical classification framework was built to diagnose cytomegalovirus status from the catalog of TCR beta chain sequences. V and J gene assignment, in a later analysis, came from comparing TCR nucleotide sequences with IMGT/GENE-DB human TR gene sequences. In a later analysis, CDR3 sequences and most-parsimonious VDJ recombination scenarios were assigned using the TCRdist pipeline. In a later analysis, each TCR beta chain was defined by its CDR3 amino acid sequence together with its V-gene family, and reads lacking a unique V-gene family were excluded. As a way to deal with suspected cross-contamination and a sequencing artifact, a later analysis dropped 450 to 600 nucleotide sequences that were highly shared and had low generation probability. For each public chain, a later analysis derived a clonal expansion index from normalized ranks of inferred template counts within each repertoire. Generation probabilities in a later analysis came from a VDJ recombination model fitted to out-of-frame rearrangements, and those results were checked against IGoR. A later analysis scored TCR-TCR, TCR-HLA and TCR-CMV co-occurrence with hypergeometric tests, applying a repertoire-size bias correction to TCR pairs. To estimate false discovery rates, a later analysis permuted the HLA or CMV assignments 20 times. In a later analysis, co-occurring TCRs were grouped with DBSCAN, and TCRdist sequence similarity was added when clustering was performed within HLA-allele-positive subsets. For co-occurrence clustering, repertoires with fewer than 30,000 or more than 120,000 public chains were excluded, along with a handful of repertoires with anomalous nucleotide sharing. The table comes from immuneACCESS by way of TCRdb, which keeps in-frame sequences with V and J called. Part of the clones is missing from these tables; in studies checked, under half for an unresolved V gene and the rest for unknown reasons. V and J calls and clone size are copied from that table; D and trimming were computed from the DNA. In this sample the table shows roughly 140,000 clones, 75% to 80% of which occur a single time. The ten largest clones represent under 3% of the sample.

With respect to this clone: The antigen this receptor binds is unknown. No per-base quality is available; no much larger clone lies one base away.

The cohort comprised 710 or so healthy bone marrow donors. At the time of sampling, all cohort members were nominally healthy, though unrecorded immune exposures were likely present. The donor was CMV seropositive and belonged to the group of 250 to 300 seropositive cohort members. Each donor provided a peripheral blood sample, and peripheral blood mononuclear cells were used for TCR beta sequencing. The Qiagen DNeasy Blood Extraction Kit was used to extract genomic DNA from the blood cell samples. The chain joins TRBV28 to TRBJ2-5, with TRBD1 matching 8 junction bases. Matching the DNA end better, TRBJ2-7 makes the J call doubtful. The sequence was obtained from a man between 40 and 49 years old in good health and CMV-seropositive. Sequencing input: PBMCs. The bases read TGTGCCAGCAGATCCCTTATCGGGACAGGCTCCTACGAGCAGTACTTC. This encodes CASRSLIGTGSYEQYF.